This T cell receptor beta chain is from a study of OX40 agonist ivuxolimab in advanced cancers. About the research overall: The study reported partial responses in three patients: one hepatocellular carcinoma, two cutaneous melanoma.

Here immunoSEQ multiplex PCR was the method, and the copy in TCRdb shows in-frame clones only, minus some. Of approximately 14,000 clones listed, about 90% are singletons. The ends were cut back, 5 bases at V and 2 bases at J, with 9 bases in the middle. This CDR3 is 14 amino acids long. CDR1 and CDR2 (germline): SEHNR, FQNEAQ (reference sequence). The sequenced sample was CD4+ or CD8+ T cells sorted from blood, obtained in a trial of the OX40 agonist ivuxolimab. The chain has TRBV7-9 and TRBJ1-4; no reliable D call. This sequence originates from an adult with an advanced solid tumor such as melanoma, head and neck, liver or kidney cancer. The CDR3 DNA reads TGTGCCAGCAGCCTGGTAGGCACTAATGAAAAACTGTTTTTT. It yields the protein CASSLVGTNEKLFF.